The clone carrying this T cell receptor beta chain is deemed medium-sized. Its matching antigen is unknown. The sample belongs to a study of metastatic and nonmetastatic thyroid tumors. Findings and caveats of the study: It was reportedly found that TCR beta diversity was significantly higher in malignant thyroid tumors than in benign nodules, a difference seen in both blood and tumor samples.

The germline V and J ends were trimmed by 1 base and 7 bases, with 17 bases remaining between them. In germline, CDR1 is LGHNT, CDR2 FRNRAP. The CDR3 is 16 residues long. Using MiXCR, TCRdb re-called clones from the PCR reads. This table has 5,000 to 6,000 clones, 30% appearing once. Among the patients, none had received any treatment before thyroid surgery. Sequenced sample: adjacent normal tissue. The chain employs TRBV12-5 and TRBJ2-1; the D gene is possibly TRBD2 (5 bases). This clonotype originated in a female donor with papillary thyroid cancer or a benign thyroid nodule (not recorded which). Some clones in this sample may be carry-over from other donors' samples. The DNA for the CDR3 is TGTGCTAGTGGTTTGGCCCGGACTCGCGCCCCAAATGAGCAGTTCTTC. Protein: CASGLARTRAPNEQFF.